The 21 T cell receptor beta chains below were found in one sample sequenced in a study of CD8 T cells in Susac syndrome. Random-hexamer reverse transcription was applied to roughly 0.45 to 1 ug RNA. MiXCR was run by TCRdb on the immunoSEQ multiplex PCR reads, yielding one entry per CDR3 protein. The sample has 150,000 to 200,000 distinct CDR3 sequences; around 94% are singletons. Specimen: CD4+ T cells from PBMCs. Receptors were obtained from a human donor with multiple sclerosis.

The gene calls are TRBV6-1 and TRBJ2-2; 9 bases line up with TRBD2. The CDR3 has 16 amino acids. With V trimmed by 6 bases and J by 4 bases, 9 bases remained unmatched. Germline V lookup: CDR1 MNHNS, CDR2 SASEGT. The CDR3, as DNA: TGTGCCAGCAGGCAAGCACTAGCGGGCCCCACCGGGGAGCTGTTTTTT. Protein sequence: CASRQALAGPTGELFF.

In this sample, this clonotype turned up once. V is TRBV12-5 and J is TRBJ2-1; 13 bases align to TRBD2. Germline values: CDR1 LGHNT, CDR2 FRNRAP. After removal of 0 bases from V and 0 bases from J, the junction contained 11 bases not matched to a gene. This CDR3 has 21 amino acids. CDR3 DNA: TGTGCTAGTGGTTTGGTCTGGATCCCGGGACTAGCGGGGCCCTCCTACAATGAGCAGTTCTTC. This sequence encodes CASGLVWIPGLAGPSYNEQFF.

CDR3 loop: CASRRQGAGTGELFF. CDR3 sequence (DNA): TGTGCCAGCAGACGCCAGGGGGCAGGCACCGGGGAGCTGTTTTTT. The chain recombines TRBV28 with TRBJ2-2; 8 bases are shared with TRBD1. This CDR3 has 15 residues. With V trimmed by 6 bases and J by 4 bases, 7 bases remained unmatched. Germline V gene data show CDR1 as MDHEN and CDR2 as SYDVKM.

This clonotype was seen only once. The chain carries TRBV6-5 and TRBJ2-5; 14 bases align to TRBD2. Germline CDR1 reads MNHEY; CDR2 reads SVGAGI. This CDR3 contains 16 residues. After removal of 2 bases from V and 7 bases from J, the junction contained 6 bases not matched to a gene. The CDR3 nucleotides read TGTGCCAGCAGTTACACTGGGACTAGCGGGAGAGGGACCCAGTACTTC. Encoded protein: CASSYTGTSGRGTQYF.

The chain employs TRBV12-3 or TRBV12-4 and TRBJ2-3; D gene unclear. This CDR3 has 11 amino acids. The V end lost 6 bases, the J end lost 4 bases, and 5 bases lay between the germline ends. The CDR3 DNA reads as TGTGCCAGCAGACGTTCAGATACGCAGTATTTT. Translated, it gives CASRRSDTQYF.

The chain employs TRBV5-1 and TRBJ1-1; the D gene is possibly TRBD1 (5 bases). The CDR3 totals 13 residues. Germline lookup yields CDR1 SGHRS and CDR2 YFSETQ. V dropped 4 bases and J dropped 7 bases, with 14 bases sitting between them. This CDR3 is CASSRPGEGEAFF. In DNA form, the CDR3 reads TGCGCCAGCAGCCGTCCGGGGGAAGGTGAAGCTTTCTTT.

The chain links TRBV4-1 to TRBJ1-1, with a tentative D call TRBD1 (6 bases). Germline V gene lookup returns CDR1 MGHRA and CDR2 YSYEKL. The CDR3 has 16 amino acids. The ends were cut back, 1 base at V and 1 base at J, with 13 bases in the middle. Here the CDR3 reads CASSQGEDRSNTEAFF. The CDR3 coding sequence is TGCGCCAGCAGCCAAGGGGAGGACAGATCGAACACTGAAGCTTTCTTT.

The V and J genes are TRBV20-1 and TRBJ2-2, with D perhaps matching TRBD1 or TRBD2 (5 bases each). Between the trimmed V and J ends, which lost 1 base and 7 bases, there was a span of 16 bases. Germline assignment: CDR1 DFQATT and CDR2 SNEGSKA (reference sequence). CDR3 length: 15 amino acids. The CDR3, as DNA: TGCAGTGCTAGAGGGACCGGGGCCCCCGGCGGGGAGCTGTTTTTT. This codes for CSARGTGAPGGELFF.

The chain recombines TRBV19 with TRBJ2-1, with unresolved D. With 6 bases removed from V and 3 bases from J, the gap between germline ends came to 9 bases. This CDR3 region has 13 residues. Germline V gene lookup returns CDR1 LNHDA and CDR2 SQIVND (reference sequence). CDR3 sequence: CASSESSYNEQFF. CDR3 nucleotides: TGTGCCAGTAGCGAGAGCAGCTACAATGAGCAGTTCTTC.

This chain connects TRBV30 to TRBJ1-5; D is ambiguous. Germline CDR1 and CDR2: GTSNPN and SVGIG (reference sequence). The CDR3 has 14 residues. The V gene lost 2 bases and the J gene lost 7 bases, with 15 bases spanning the gap. The CDR3 nucleotides are TGTGCCTGGAGTAGAATGGGGATCGGGCAGCCCCAGCATTTT. The encoded protein is CAWSRMGIGQPQHF. The full variable domain, with the rest looked up from reference TRBV30 and TRBJ1-5, is SQTIHQWPATLVQPVGSPLSLECTVEGTSNPNLYWYRQAAGRGLQLLFYSVGIGQISSEVPQNLSASRPQDRQFILSSKKLLLSDSGFYLCAWSRMGIGQPQHFGDGTRLSIL.

The chain couples TRBV5-4 to TRBJ2-1; tentative D call: TRBD1 (6 bases). The V and J ends lost 3 bases and 0 bases respectively, with 13 bases between them. This CDR3 spans 16 amino acids. CDR1 is SGHNT, CDR2 YYREEE, per germline (reference sequence). The CDR3 nucleotides are TGTGCCAGCAGCTGGGGGCCGAGCAGCTCCTACAATGAGCAGTTCTTC. Encoded protein: CASSWGPSSSYNEQFF.

The V gene is TRBV10-3, the J gene TRBJ2-1; 9 nucleotides line up with TRBD2. This CDR3 contains 16 residues. V gave up 6 bases and J gave up 1 base; unmatched junction bases: 7. Germline V gives CDR1 ENHRY, CDR2 SYGVKD. The DNA of the CDR3 is TGTGCCATCAGCGTAGCGGGAGTGCGGTCCTACAATGAGCAGTTCTTC. As protein: CAISVAGVRSYNEQFF.

V is TRBV15 and J is TRBJ1-5, with a possible D match to TRBD1 (6 bases). Germline V gives CDR1 LNHNV, CDR2 YYDKDF (reference sequence). Trimming took 0 bases from V and 5 from J, leaving 8 bases between them. The CDR3 loop spans 14 amino acids. This CDR3 reads CATSRDRGDQPQHF. The CDR3, as DNA: TGTGCCACCAGCAGAGATAGGGGGGATCAGCCCCAGCATTTT.

V is TRBV9 and J is TRBJ2-2; 7 positions agree with TRBD1. This CDR3 contains 15 residues. Per the germline V gene, CDR1 is SGDLS and CDR2 is YYNGEE. The V and J ends lost 2 bases and 2 bases, in that order; junction bases with no gene match: 3. The DNA for the CDR3 is TGTGCCAGCAGCGTCGACAGGGAAAACACCGGGGAGCTGTTTTTT. Translated: CASSVDRENTGELFF.

The chain recombines TRBV20-1 with TRBJ1-2; perhaps TRBD1 as D (6 bases). Trimming removed 1 base at V and 3 bases at J, with 9 bases between. The CDR3 contains 13 residues. Germline values: CDR1 DFQATT, CDR2 SNEGSKA (reference sequence). The CDR3 bases are TGCAGTGCTAGAGCTCGGACAGACTATGGCTACACCTTC. Translation gives CSARARTDYGYTF.

This chain connects TRBV7-2 to TRBJ2-5; possibly TRBD1 or TRBD2 for D (5 bases each). Germline CDR1 is SGHTA and CDR2 is FQGNSA. CDR3 length: 15 residues. Trimming pared 3 bases from V and 4 bases from J, leaving 15 bases between. The CDR3 here is CASSFGAVGRETQYF. In DNA form, the CDR3 reads TGTGCCAGCAGCTTCGGGGCGGTGGGGAGAGAGACCCAGTACTTC.

This CDR3 reads CASSFSSGTDTQYF. The CDR3 DNA follows: TGTGCCAGCAGCTTTTCCTCTGGCACAGATACGCAGTATTTT. The genes are TRBV5-5 and TRBJ2-3; D is unclear. V dropped 2 bases and J dropped 1 base, with 8 bases sitting between them. The CDR3 totals 14 residues. Germline CDR1 reads SGHKS; CDR2 reads YYEKEE (reference sequence). Full variable domain (missing parts from reference TRBV5-5 and TRBJ2-3): DAGVTQSPTHLIKTRGQQVTLRCSPISGHKSVSWYQQVLGQGPQFIFQYYEKEERGRGNFPDRFSARQFPNYSSELNVNALLLGDSALYLCASSFSSGTDTQYFGPGTRLTVL.

V is TRBV12-3 or TRBV12-4 and J is TRBJ2-3; no definite D call. Trimming took off 6 bases at V and 6 bases at J, with 7 bases between the two ends. There are 11 residues in the CDR3. CDR3 sequence reads: CASSYQDTQYF. The CDR3 bases are TGTGCCAGCAGCTATCAGGATACGCAGTATTTT.

CDR3 sequence reads: CAISEESGANVLTF. CDR3 coding DNA: TGTGCCATCAGTGAGGAGTCTGGGGCCAACGTCCTGACTTTC. V usage is TRBV10-3 and J usage is TRBJ2-6; D not resolved. Germline CDR1 and CDR2: ENHRY and SYGVKD. This CDR3 has 14 amino acids. Trimming removed 2 bases from V and 1 base from J, with 3 bases in between.

This sequence joins TRBV20-1 and TRBJ1-3; no definite D call. This CDR3 contains 14 residues. Deletions cut 0 bases from V and 4 bases from J, with 10 bases between. The germline V gene encodes CDR1 DFQATT and CDR2 SNEGSKA (reference sequence). CDR3 residues: CSARESTRGNTIYF. The CDR3 DNA sequence: TGCAGTGCTAGAGAGTCTACTAGGGGAAACACCATATATTTT.

V usage is TRBV29-1 and J usage is TRBJ2-1; D gene ambiguous. The germline V gene encodes CDR1 SQVTM and CDR2 ANQGSEA. The germline V and J ends were trimmed by 4 bases and 0 bases, with 13 bases remaining between them. CDR3 size: 15 residues. The CDR3 region is CSVGLRLSSYNEQFF. The CDR3 DNA reads TGCAGCGTTGGGTTGCGGTTGAGCTCCTACAATGAGCAGTTCTTC.